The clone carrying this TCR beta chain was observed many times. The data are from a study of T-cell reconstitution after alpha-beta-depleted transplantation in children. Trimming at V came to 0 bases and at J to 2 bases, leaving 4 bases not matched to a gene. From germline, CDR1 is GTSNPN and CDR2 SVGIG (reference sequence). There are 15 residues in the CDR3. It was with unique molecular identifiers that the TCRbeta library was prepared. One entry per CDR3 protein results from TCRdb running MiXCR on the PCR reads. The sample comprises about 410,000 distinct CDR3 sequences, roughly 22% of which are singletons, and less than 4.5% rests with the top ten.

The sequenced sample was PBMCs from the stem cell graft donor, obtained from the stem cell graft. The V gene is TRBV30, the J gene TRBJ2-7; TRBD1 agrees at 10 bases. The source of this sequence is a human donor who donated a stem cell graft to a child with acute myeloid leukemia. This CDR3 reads CAWSVRDRGTYEQYF. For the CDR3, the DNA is TGTGCCTGGAGTGTACGGGACAGGGGTACCTACGAGCAGTACTTC.